A selection of T cell receptor beta chains follows, all from one sample in a study of T cells in Graves' hyperthyroidism and ophthalmopathy. TCRdb independently ran MiXCR on the multiplex PCR reads; one entry per CDR3 protein. The sample yields roughly 380,000 distinct CDR3 sequences, 14% seen once. The sample was blood. Receptor source: a woman aged 55-75 years with Graves' hyperthyroidism. The CDR3 runs from the conserved cysteine through the conserved F or W. The D gene is left open where the match is weak. Not every row has a clone size; where given, it reads once, few, many or a size class.

D: NA; size: many; J: TRBJ2-3; V: TRBV11-2; CDR3: CASSLELGGRGYF; DNA: TGTGCCAGCAGCTTAGAGCTTGGTGGTCGCGGGTATTTT
D: NA; size: many; J: TRBJ2-1; V: TRBV7-8; CDR3: CASSPPGWYEQFF; DNA: TGTGCCAGCAGCCCCCCGGGTTGGTATGAGCAGTTCTTC
D: NA; size: NA; J: TRBJ1-2; V: TRBV30; CDR3: CAWRDDGYGYTF; DNA: TGTGCCTGGAGGGACGACGGTTATGGCTACACCTTC
D: TRBD1; size: many; J: TRBJ1-4; V: TRBV12-3/TRBV12-4; CDR3: CASSLDQGATNEKLFF; DNA: TGTGCCAGCAGTTTAGATCAGGGGGCGACTAATGAAAAACTGTTTTTT
D: NA; size: many; J: TRBJ1-5; V: TRBV11-2; CDR3: CASSLDGVRPQHF; DNA: TGTGCCAGCAGCTTAGATGGAGTGAGACCCCAGCATTTT
D: TRBD2; size: few; J: TRBJ2-1; V: TRBV20-1; CDR3: CSARDTSGRAVDEQFF; DNA: TGCAGTGCTAGAGATACTAGCGGGAGGGCCGTTGATGAGCAGTTCTTC
D: NA; size: many; J: TRBJ2-3; V: TRBV12-3/TRBV12-4; CDR3: CASSTPGSSDTQYF; DNA: TGTGCCAGCAGTACCCCCGGGTCCTCAGATACGCAGTATTTT
D: NA; size: many; J: TRBJ2-3; V: TRBV15; CDR3: CATSLSGADTQYF; DNA: TGTGCCACCAGTCTGTCGGGGGCAGATACGCAGTATTTT
D: NA; size: few; J: TRBJ1-4; V: TRBV5-1; CDR3: CASSHGGEAGEKLFF; DNA: TGCGCCAGCAGCCATGGCGGTGAGGCGGGAGAAAAACTGTTTTTT
D: NA; size: few; J: TRBJ1-5; V: TRBV27; CDR3: CASSTGLEVNQPQHF; DNA: TGTGCCAGCAGTACGGGACTTGAGGTCAATCAGCCCCAGCATTTT
D: TRBD1; size: NA; J: TRBJ2-1; V: TRBV11-2; CDR3: CASSYGTGTDEQFF; DNA: TGTGCCAGCAGCTACGGGACAGGGACTGATGAGCAGTTCTTC
D: TRBD2; size: few; J: TRBJ2-1; V: TRBV6-1; CDR3: CASSSGTRRLVEQFF; DNA: TGTGCCAGCAGCTCCGGGACTAGGAGGTTGGTTGAGCAGTTCTTC
D: TRBD1; size: NA; J: TRBJ1-1; V: TRBV28; CDR3: CASSLRGGQGGTEAFF; DNA: TGTGCCAGCAGTTTAAGAGGTGGGCAGGGGGGTACTGAAGCTTTCTTT
D: NA; size: many; J: TRBJ2-7; V: TRBV7-2; CDR3: CASSSHRAHEQYF; DNA: TGTGCCAGCAGCTCCCACAGGGCCCACGAGCAGTACTTC
D: NA; size: many; J: TRBJ2-1; V: TRBV7-9; CDR3: CASSFLPGARDNEQFF; DNA: TGTGCCAGCAGCTTCCTTCCGGGGGCGAGAGACAATGAGCAGTTCTTC
D: NA; size: few; J: TRBJ2-7; V: TRBV18; CDR3: CASSRTVQTEQYF; DNA: TGTGCCAGCTCCAGAACGGTCCAGACCGAGCAGTACTTC
D: NA; size: NA; J: TRBJ2-2; V: TRBV25-1; CDR3: CASQWGPDGELFF; DNA: TGTGCCAGCCAGTGGGGGCCCGACGGGGAGCTGTTTTTT
D: NA; size: many; J: TRBJ1-1; V: TRBV3-1; CDR3: CASSSYERMNTEAFF; DNA: TGTGCCAGCAGCAGTTACGAGCGAATGAACACTGAAGCTTTCTTT
D: NA; size: NA; J: TRBJ2-4; V: TRBV27; CDR3: CASSLFVAQGAKNIQYF; DNA: TGTGCCAGCAGTTTATTTGTGGCCCAGGGAGCCAAAAACATTCAGTACTTC
D: TRBD1; size: many; J: TRBJ1-1; V: TRBV5-1; CDR3: CASSLAQGAIEAFF; DNA: TGCGCCAGCAGCTTGGCTCAGGGGGCCATTGAAGCTTTCTTT
D: NA; size: NA; J: TRBJ2-2; V: TRBV7-9; CDR3: CASSPGESGELFF; DNA: TGTGCCAGCAGCCCTGGGGAGTCCGGGGAGCTGTTTTTT
D: NA; size: many; J: TRBJ2-7; V: TRBV27; CDR3: CASSPGPGHYEQYF; DNA: TGTGCCAGCAGTCCGGGACCCGGCCACTACGAGCAGTACTTC
D: TRBD2; size: NA; J: TRBJ2-5; V: TRBV20-1; CDR3: CSAQGLAVRQETQYF; DNA: TGCAGTGCCCAAGGACTAGCGGTACGACAAGAGACCCAGTACTTC
D: NA; size: NA; J: TRBJ1-4; V: TRBV19; CDR3: CASSDQANEKLFF; DNA: TGTGCCAGTAGTGACCAGGCGAATGAAAAACTGTTTTTT
D: NA; size: many; J: TRBJ1-1; V: TRBV30; CDR3: CAWSWEGVNTEAFF; DNA: TGTGCCTGGTCGTGGGAGGGTGTAAACACTGAAGCTTTCTTT
D: TRBD1; size: few; J: TRBJ1-4; V: TRBV28; CDR3: CASSSTGEGVLNEKLFF; DNA: TGTGCCAGCAGTTCTACAGGGGAAGGGGTTCTTAATGAAAAACTGTTTTTT
D: TRBD2; size: NA; J: TRBJ2-7; V: TRBV11-3; CDR3: CASSPSGRDSYEQYF; DNA: TGTGCCAGCAGCCCGAGCGGGAGGGATTCCTACGAGCAGTACTTC
D: NA; size: many; J: TRBJ1-5; V: TRBV30; CDR3: CAWGAGQGQPQHF; DNA: TGTGCCTGGGGGGCAGGGCAGGGGCAGCCCCAGCATTTT
D: TRBD2; size: NA; J: TRBJ2-7; V: TRBV7-9; CDR3: CASAIAGAYDEQYF; DNA: TGTGCCAGCGCAATAGCGGGGGCGTATGACGAGCAGTACTTC
D: TRBD1; size: many; J: TRBJ2-7; V: TRBV2; CDR3: CASSGQGPYEQYF; DNA: TGTGCCAGCAGTGGACAGGGCCCCTACGAGCAGTACTTC
D: NA; size: many; J: TRBJ2-7; V: TRBV19; CDR3: CASRERGWSGPTYEQYF; DNA: TGTGCCAGCCGGGAACGGGGTTGGTCTGGCCCCACCTACGAGCAGTACTTC
D: TRBD1; size: NA; J: TRBJ2-6; V: TRBV6-5; CDR3: CASSYSTGSGANVLTF; DNA: TGTGCCAGCAGTTACTCGACAGGGTCTGGGGCCAACGTCCTGACTTTC
D: NA; size: NA; J: TRBJ2-7; V: TRBV5-1; CDR3: CASSTDIAYEQYF; DNA: TGCGCCAGCAGTACGGACATAGCCTACGAGCAGTACTTC
D: NA; size: NA; J: TRBJ2-7; V: TRBV5-1; CDR3: CASSHALLNSYEQYF; DNA: TGCGCCAGCAGCCATGCGCTGCTCAACTCCTACGAGCAGTACTTC
D: NA; size: NA; J: TRBJ2-4; V: TRBV12-3/TRBV12-4; CDR3: CASSLVRVNIQYF; DNA: TGTGCCAGCAGTTTAGTCAGGGTAAACATTCAGTACTTC
D: NA; size: many; J: TRBJ1-2; V: TRBV19; CDR3: CASSMKENYGYTF; DNA: TGTGCCAGTAGTATGAAGGAAAACTATGGCTACACCTTC
D: NA; size: NA; J: TRBJ2-7; V: TRBV6-6; CDR3: CASSYGQTLEQYF; DNA: TGTGCCAGCAGTTACGGACAGACTTTAGAGCAGTACTTC
D: NA; size: many; J: TRBJ1-2; V: TRBV28; CDR3: CASTLDTGYGYTF; DNA: TGTGCCAGCACCCTGGACACCGGCTATGGCTACACCTTC